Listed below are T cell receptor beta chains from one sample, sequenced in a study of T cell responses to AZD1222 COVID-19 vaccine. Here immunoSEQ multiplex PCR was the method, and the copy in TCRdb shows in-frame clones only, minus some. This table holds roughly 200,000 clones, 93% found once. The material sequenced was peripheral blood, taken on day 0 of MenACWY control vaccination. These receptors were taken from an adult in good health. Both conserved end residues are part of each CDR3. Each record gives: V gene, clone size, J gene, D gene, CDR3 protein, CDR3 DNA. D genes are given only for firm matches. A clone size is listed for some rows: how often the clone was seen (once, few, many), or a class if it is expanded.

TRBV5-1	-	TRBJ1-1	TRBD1	CASSMGQGTTEAFF	TGCGCCAGCTCAATGGGACAGGGAACGACTGAAGCTTTCTTT
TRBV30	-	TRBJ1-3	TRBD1	CASNLRGYTIYF	TGTGCCTCCAACCTCAGGGGGTACACCATATATTTT
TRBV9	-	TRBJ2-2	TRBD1	CASSSKTGGKGELFF	TGTGCCAGCAGCTCTAAAACAGGGGGCAAGGGGGAGCTGTTTTTT
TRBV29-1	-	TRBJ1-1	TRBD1	CSVQTGKFHTEAFF	TGCAGCGTCCAGACAGGGAAGTTTCACACTGAAGCTTTCTTT
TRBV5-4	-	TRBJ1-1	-	CASSVDPAMNTEAFF	TGTGCCAGCAGTGTCGACCCCGCAATGAACACTGAAGCTTTCTTT
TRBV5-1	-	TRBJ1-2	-	CASRSESANYGYTF	TGCGCCAGCAGATCCGAATCAGCGAACTATGGCTACACCTTC
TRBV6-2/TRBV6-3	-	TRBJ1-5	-	CASSPVGAANQPQHF	TGTGCCAGCAGTCCCGTAGGGGCCGCCAATCAGCCCCAGCATTTT
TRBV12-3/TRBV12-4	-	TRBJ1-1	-	CASSSIYTEAFF	TGTGCCAGCAGTTCCATATACACTGAAGCTTTCTTT
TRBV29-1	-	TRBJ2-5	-	CSAGTSQETQYF	TGCAGCGCCGGGACTTCCCAAGAGACCCAGTACTTC
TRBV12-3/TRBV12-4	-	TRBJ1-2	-	CASSSRFYGYTF	TGTGCCAGCAGTTCCCGATTTTATGGCTACACCTTC
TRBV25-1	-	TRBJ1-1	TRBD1	CASSANRGGNTEAFF	TGTGCCAGCAGTGCTAACAGGGGGGGGAACACTGAAGCTTTCTTT
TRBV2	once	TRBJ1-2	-	CASSRDGNYGYTF	TGTGCCAGCAGCCGGGACGGTAACTATGGCTACACCTTC
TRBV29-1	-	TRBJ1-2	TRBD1	CSARTGPRRGYTF	TGCAGCGCCCGGACAGGCCCCCGGAGAGGCTACACCTTC
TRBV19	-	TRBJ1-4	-	CASTAVGATNEKLFF	TGTGCCAGTACCGCCGTCGGGGCGACTAATGAAAAACTGTTTTTT
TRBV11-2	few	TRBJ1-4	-	CASSPPPGSEKLFF	TGTGCCAGCAGCCCCCCCCCGGGCAGCGAAAAACTGTTTTTT
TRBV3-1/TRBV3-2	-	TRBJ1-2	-	CASRTANYGYTF	TGTGCCAGCAGGACAGCTAACTATGGCTACACCTTC
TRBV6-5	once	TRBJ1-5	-	CASSYSDGVNQPQHF	TGTGCCAGCAGTTACTCGGACGGAGTCAATCAGCCCCAGCATTTT
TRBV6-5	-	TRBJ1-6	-	CASSYQGTSPLHF	TGTGCCAGCAGTTACCAGGGGACTTCACCCCTCCACTTT
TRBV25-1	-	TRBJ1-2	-	CASSEGVGGYTF	TGTGCCAGCAGTGAAGGGGTTGGTGGCTACACCTTC
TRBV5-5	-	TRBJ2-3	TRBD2	CASSSGLAGKDTQYF	TGTGCCAGCAGCTCGGGACTAGCGGGGAAGGATACGCAGTATTTT
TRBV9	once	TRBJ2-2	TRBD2	CASSVSGGNTGELFF	TGTGCCAGCAGCGTTAGCGGGGGGAACACCGGGGAGCTGTTTTTT
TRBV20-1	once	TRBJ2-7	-	CSARDGPLGYF	TGCAGTGCTAGAGATGGACCCCTGGGGTACTTC
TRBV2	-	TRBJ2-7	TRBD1	CASSSQGSGYEQYF	TGTGCCAGCAGTTCACAGGGGTCGGGCTACGAGCAGTACTTC
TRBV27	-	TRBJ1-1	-	CASSLSRGNTEAFF	TGTGCCAGCAGTTTATCGAGGGGGAACACTGAAGCTTTCTTT
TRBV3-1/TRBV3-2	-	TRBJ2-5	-	CASSPYGETQYF	TGTGCCAGCAGCCCGTATGGGGAGACCCAGTACTTC
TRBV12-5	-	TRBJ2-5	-	CASAWGQVQETQYF	TGTGCTAGTGCCTGGGGCCAGGTTCAAGAGACCCAGTACTTC
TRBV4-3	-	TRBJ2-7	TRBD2	CASSQGLAGGAYEQYF	TGCGCCAGCAGCCAAGGGCTAGCGGGGGGTGCCTACGAGCAGTACTTC
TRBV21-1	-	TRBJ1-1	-	CASGWREAFF	TGTGCCAGCGGGTGGCGTGAAGCTTTCTTT
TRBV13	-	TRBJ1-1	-	CASSPPVDTEAFF	TGTGCCAGCAGCCCCCCTGTCGACACTGAAGCTTTCTTT
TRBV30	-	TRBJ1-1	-	CAWRNWGEAFF	TGTGCCTGGAGAAATTGGGGTGAAGCTTTCTTT
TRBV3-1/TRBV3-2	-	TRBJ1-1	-	CASSQDPGRAFF	TGTGCCAGCAGCCAAGACCCCGGACGAGCTTTCTTT
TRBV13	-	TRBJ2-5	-	CASSALRLLQETQYF	TGTGCCAGCAGCGCCCTACGACTACTCCAAGAGACCCAGTACTTC
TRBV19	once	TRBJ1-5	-	CASSISGARNQPQHF	TGTGCCAGTAGTATTTCGGGGGCGAGGAATCAGCCCCAGCATTTT
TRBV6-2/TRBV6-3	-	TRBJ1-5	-	CASSFGYQPQHF	TGTGCCAGCAGTTTCGGATATCAGCCCCAGCATTTT
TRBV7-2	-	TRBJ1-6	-	CASSLDSSSYNSPLHF	TGTGCCAGCAGCTTGGACAGCAGCTCCTATAATTCACCCCTCCACTTT
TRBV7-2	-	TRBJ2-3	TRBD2	CASSLGSGGWDTQYF	TGTGCCAGCAGCTTAGGAAGCGGGGGATGGGATACGCAGTATTTT
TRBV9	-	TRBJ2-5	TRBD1	CASSPRQGREKPLYF	TGTGCCAGCAGCCCTAGACAGGGACGTGAAAAACCCCTGTACTTC
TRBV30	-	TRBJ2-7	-	CAWSVRGEVYEQYF	TGTGCCTGGAGTGTAAGGGGAGAGGTCTACGAGCAGTACTTC
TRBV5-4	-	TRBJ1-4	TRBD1	CASSPGQGETNEKLFF	TGTGCCAGCAGTCCAGGACAGGGGGAAACTAATGAAAAACTGTTTTTT
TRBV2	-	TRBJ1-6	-	CASSDQQYSPLHF	TGTGCCAGCAGTGATCAGCAGTACTCACCCCTCCACTTT
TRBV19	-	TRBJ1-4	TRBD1	CASSRIQGAGEKLFF	TGTGCCAGTAGTAGGATCCAGGGGGCAGGGGAAAAACTGTTTTTT
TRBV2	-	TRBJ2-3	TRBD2	CASSPGTSGDTQYF	TGTGCCAGCAGCCCTGGGACTAGTGGAGATACGCAGTATTTT
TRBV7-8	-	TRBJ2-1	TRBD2	CASSRSGGAINEQFF	TGTGCCAGCAGCCGTAGCGGGGGGGCGATCAATGAGCAGTTCTTC
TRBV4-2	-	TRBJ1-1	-	CASSRTEQRNTEAFF	TGTGCCAGCAGCCGTACTGAACAGAGGAACACTGAAGCTTTCTTT
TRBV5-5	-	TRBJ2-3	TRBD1	CASSPQQGAYADTQYF	TGTGCCAGCAGCCCTCAACAGGGGGCGTATGCAGATACGCAGTATTTT
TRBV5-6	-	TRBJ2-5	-	CASSLSLLQETQYF	TGTGCCAGCAGCTTGTCTCTCTTACAAGAGACCCAGTACTTC
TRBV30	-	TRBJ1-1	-	CAWSVRKETNTEAFF	TGTGCCTGGAGTGTACGAAAAGAGACGAACACTGAAGCTTTCTTT
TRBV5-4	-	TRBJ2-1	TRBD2	CASSLERGGYNEQFF	TGTGCCAGCAGCTTGGAGCGGGGGGGCTACAATGAGCAGTTCTTC
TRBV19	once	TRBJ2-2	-	CASSMRVPGELFF	TGTGCCAGTAGTATGCGGGTTCCCGGGGAGCTGTTTTTT
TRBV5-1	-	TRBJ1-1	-	CASSSGSAGAIAEAFF	TGCGCCAGCAGCTCGGGCAGCGCAGGGGCAATAGCTGAAGCTTTCTTT